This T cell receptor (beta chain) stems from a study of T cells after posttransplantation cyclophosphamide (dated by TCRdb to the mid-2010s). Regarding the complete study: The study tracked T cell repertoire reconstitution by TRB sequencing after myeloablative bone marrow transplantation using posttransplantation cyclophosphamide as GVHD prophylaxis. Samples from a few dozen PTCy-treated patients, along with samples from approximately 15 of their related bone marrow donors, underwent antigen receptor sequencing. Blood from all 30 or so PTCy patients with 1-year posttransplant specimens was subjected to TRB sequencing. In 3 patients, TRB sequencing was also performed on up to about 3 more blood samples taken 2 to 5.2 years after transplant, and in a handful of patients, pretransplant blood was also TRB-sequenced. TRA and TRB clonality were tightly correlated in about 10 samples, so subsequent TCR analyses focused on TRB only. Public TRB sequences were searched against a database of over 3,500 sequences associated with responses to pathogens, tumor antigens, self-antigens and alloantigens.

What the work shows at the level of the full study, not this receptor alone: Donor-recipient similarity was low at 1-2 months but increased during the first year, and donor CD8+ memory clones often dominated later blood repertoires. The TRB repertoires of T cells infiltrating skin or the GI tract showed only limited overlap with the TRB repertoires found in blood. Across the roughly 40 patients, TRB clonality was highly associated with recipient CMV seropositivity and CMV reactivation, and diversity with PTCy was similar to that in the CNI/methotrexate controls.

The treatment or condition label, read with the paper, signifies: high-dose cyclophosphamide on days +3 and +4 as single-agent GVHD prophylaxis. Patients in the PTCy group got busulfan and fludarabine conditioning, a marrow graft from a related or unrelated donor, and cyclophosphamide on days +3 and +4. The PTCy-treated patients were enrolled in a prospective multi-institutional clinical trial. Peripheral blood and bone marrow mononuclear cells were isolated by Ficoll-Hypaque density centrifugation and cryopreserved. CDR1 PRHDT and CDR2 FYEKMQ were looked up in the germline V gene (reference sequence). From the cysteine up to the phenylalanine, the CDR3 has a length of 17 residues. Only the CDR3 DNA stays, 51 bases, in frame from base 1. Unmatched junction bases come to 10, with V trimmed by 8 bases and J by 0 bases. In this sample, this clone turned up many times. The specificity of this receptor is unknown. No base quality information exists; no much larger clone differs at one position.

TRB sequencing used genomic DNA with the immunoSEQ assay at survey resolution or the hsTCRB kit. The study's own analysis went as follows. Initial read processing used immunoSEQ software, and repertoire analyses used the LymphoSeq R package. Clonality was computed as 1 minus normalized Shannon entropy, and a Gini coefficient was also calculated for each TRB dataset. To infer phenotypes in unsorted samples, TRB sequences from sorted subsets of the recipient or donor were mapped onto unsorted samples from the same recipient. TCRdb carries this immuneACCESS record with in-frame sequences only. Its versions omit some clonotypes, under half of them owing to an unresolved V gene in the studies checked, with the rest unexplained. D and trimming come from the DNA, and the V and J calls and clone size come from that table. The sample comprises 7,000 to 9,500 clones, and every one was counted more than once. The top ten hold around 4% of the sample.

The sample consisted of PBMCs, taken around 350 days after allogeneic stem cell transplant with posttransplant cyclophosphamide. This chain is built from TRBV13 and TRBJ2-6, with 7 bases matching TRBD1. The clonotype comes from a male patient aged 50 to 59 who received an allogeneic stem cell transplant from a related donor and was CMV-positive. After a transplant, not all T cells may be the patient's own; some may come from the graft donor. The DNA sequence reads TGTGCCAGCGGATTAGGGACAGATTTCTCTGGGGCCAACGTCCTGACTTTC. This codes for CASGLGTDFSGANVLTF.